This entry is about one TCR beta chain. The sample is drawn from a study of blood T cell repertoires in COVID-19. Study-wide background: COVID-19 samples collected from the United States, Italy and Spain covered acute and convalescent phases. PBMCs, B-cell-depleted T cells, or T cells provided the cDNA or gDNA that made up the material.

The CDR3 consists of 9 residues. The germline V gene encodes CDR1 SQVTM and CDR2 ANQGSEA. V lost 5 bases, J lost 6 bases, and 4 bases lay in between. Methods used by the authors: Amplification from reference gene primers served as the basis for estimated nucleated cell counts. Data came from immunoSEQ multiplex PCR; TCRdb stores just in-frame clones and leaves some out. The DNA was the basis for D and trimming; V, J and clone size are from that table. The sample lists 150,000 to 200,000 clones, about 82% occurring once. The source is a man in his 70s with active or convalescent COVID-19. Sample: peripheral blood. The chain links TRBV29-1 to TRBJ1-2; the D is unclear. This CDR3 reads CSVSDGYTF. CDR3 DNA: TGCAGCGTTTCAGATGGCTACACCTTC. Combining the CDR3 with reference TRBV29-1 and TRBJ1-2 gives the whole variable domain SAVISQKPSRDICQRGTSLTIQCQVDSQVTMMFWYRQQPGQSLTLIATANQGSEATYESGFVIDKFPISRPNLTFSTLTVSNMSPEDSSIYLCSVSDGYTFGSGTRLTVV.